The 6 T cell receptor beta chains in this list originate from one sample, sequenced in a study of early T cells in non-severe SARS-CoV-2 infection. Each CDR3 protein gets one entry after TCRdb re-called the 5' RACE reads with MiXCR. This table holds about 110,000 distinct CDR3 sequences, about 12% found once. Sequencing was carried out using whole blood. These receptors were obtained from an adult who was a healthcare worker with PCR-confirmed SARS-CoV-2 infection or an uninfected control (not recorded which).

In its sample, this clonotype was seen a few times. The chain employs TRBV28 and TRBJ1-6; D not certain. The CDR3 has 11 residues. V was clipped by 6 bases and J by 10 bases, with 7 bases between them. In germline, CDR1 is MDHEN, CDR2 SYDVKM. CDR3 loop: CASSPRSPLHF. CDR3 bases: TGTGCCAGCAGCCCACGGTCACCCCTCCACTTT.

This clonotype was detected ten times or more. The CDR3 nucleotides are TGCAGCGTTGTGGGGGCCGGGGAGATGTATACGCAGTATTTT. Protein: CSVVGAGEMYTQYF. The rearrangement uses TRBV29-1 and TRBJ2-3, with D perhaps TRBD1 (6 bases). Germline assignment: CDR1 SQVTM and CDR2 ANQGSEA. Trimming cost V 4 bases and J 7 bases, with 18 bases left between them. The CDR3 extends over 14 amino acids.

The chain joins TRBV30 to TRBJ2-1; 10 bases map to TRBD2. Germline CDR1 and CDR2: GTSNPN and SVGIG (reference sequence). J gave up 3 bases and V 3 bases, and 5 bases lay outside the gene matches. This CDR3 is 15 amino acids long. Here the CDR3 DNA reads TGTGCCTGGAGGCCAGCGGGAGGGCGCTACAATGAGCAGTTCTTC. Its protein is CAWRPAGGRYNEQFF.

The chain is built from TRBV6-5 and TRBJ1-2; tentatively, D is TRBD1 (5 bases). V lost 10 bases to trimming and J lost 5 bases, with 23 bases between them. The CDR3 is 15 residues long. Germline V lookup: CDR1 MNHEY, CDR2 SVGAGI. The CDR3 DNA follows: TGTGCCACCCTAGTCCCGCAGGGAACAAATTATGGCTACACCTTC. Protein: CATLVPQGTNYGYTF.

This chain joins TRBV5-1 and TRBJ1-1, with 9 nucleotides matching TRBD1. V lost 3 bases, J lost 1 base, and 7 bases stayed unmatched. The CDR3 length is 16 residues. Germline V CDR1 and CDR2: SGHRS, YFSETQ. This CDR3 reads CASSSLPGQGNTEAFF. DNA for the CDR3: TGCGCCAGCAGCTCCCTTCCGGGACAGGGGAACACTGAAGCTTTCTTT.

In this sample, this clonotype turned up many times. This sequence joins TRBV19 and TRBJ1-1; perhaps TRBD1 as D (5 bases). The CDR3 contains 12 residues. The V end lost 7 bases, the J end lost 5 bases, and 11 bases lay between the germline ends. Germline V gives CDR1 LNHDA, CDR2 SQIVND (reference sequence). DNA of the CDR3: TGTGCCAGTATCGGGGAGGGGACTGAAGCTTTCTTT. This gives the protein CASIGEGTEAFF.